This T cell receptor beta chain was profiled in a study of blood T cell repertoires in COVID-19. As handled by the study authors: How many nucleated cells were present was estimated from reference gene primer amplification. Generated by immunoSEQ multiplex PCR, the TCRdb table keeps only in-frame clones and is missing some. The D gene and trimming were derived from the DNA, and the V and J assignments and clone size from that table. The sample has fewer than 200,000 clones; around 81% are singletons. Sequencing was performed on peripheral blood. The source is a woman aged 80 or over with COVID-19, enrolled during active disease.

The CDR3 bases are TGTGCCAGCAGCGAACCCGGGACAGTCTACAATGAGCAGTTCTTC. This encodes CASSEPGTVYNEQFF. The rearrangement joins TRBV21-1 to TRBJ2-1; TRBD1 was called by the table and not checked on the DNA. TRBV21-1 is noted as a pseudogene. This CDR3 is built from 15 residues.